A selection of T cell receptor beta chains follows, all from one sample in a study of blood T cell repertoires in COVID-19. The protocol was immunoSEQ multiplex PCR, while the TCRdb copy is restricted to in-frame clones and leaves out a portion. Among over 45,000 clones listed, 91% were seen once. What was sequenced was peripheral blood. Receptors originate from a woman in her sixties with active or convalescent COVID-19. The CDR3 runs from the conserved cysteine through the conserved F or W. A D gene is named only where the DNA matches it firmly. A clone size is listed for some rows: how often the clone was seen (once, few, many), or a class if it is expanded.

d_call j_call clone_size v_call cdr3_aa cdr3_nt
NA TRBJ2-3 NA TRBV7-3 CASSLTGSTDTQYF TGTGCCAGCAGCCTGACTGGAAGCACAGATACGCAGTATTTT
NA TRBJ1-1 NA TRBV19 CASRRRREGSTEAFF TGTGCCAGTAGACGCCGGAGGGAGGGTAGCACTGAAGCTTTCTTT
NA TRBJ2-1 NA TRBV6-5 CASSYGGISSYNEQFF TGTGCCAGCAGTTACGGAGGCATATCCTCCTACAATGAGCAGTTCTTC
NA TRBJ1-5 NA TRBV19 CASTRQGKEGQPQHF TGTGCCAGTACCCGCCAGGGAAAGGAAGGGCAGCCCCAGCATTTT
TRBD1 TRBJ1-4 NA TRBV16 CASSQSGQGTEKLFF TGTGCCAGCAGCCAATCTGGACAGGGAACGGAAAAACTGTTTTTT
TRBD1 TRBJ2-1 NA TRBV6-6 CASSYGDRVDEQFF TGTGCCAGCAGTTACGGAGACAGGGTCGATGAGCAGTTCTTC
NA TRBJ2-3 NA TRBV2 CASSVTGGTDTQYF TGTGCCAGCAGTGTTACGGGGGGCACAGATACGCAGTATTTT
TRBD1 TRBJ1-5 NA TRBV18 CASSDRGDQPQHF TGTGCCAGCTCGGACAGGGGGGACCAGCCCCAGCATTTT
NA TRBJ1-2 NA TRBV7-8 CASSLSAAGVYGYTF TGTGCCAGCAGCTTAAGCGCGGCCGGAGTCTATGGCTACACCTTC
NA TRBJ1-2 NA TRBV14 CASSQAGIITNYGYTF TGTGCCAGCAGCCAAGCGGGGATAATAACTAACTATGGCTACACCTTC
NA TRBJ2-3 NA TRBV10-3 CAISESWPDTQYF TGTGCCATCAGTGAGTCGTGGCCAGATACGCAGTATTTT
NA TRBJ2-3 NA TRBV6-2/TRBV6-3 CASSQHRAGSTDTQYF TGTGCCAGCAGCCAGCACCGGGCGGGGAGCACAGATACGCAGTATTTT
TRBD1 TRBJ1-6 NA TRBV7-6 CASSFGTAYNSPLHF TGTGCCAGCAGCTTCGGGACAGCCTATAATTCACCCCTCCACTTT
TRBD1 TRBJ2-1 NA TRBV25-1 CASRPRDRGTLNEQFF TGTGCCAGCAGGCCTCGGGACAGGGGGACCCTTAATGAGCAGTTCTTC
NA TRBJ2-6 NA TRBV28 CASSPIGDGANVLTF TGTGCCAGCAGTCCCATAGGGGATGGGGCCAACGTCCTGACTTTC
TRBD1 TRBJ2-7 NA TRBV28 CASSTRTGPTYEQYF TGTGCCAGCAGTACCAGGACAGGGCCCACCTACGAGCAGTACTTC
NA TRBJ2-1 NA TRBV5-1 CASSSLDISYNEQFF TGCGCCAGCAGCAGCCTCGACATTTCCTACAATGAGCAGTTCTTC
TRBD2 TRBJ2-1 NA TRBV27 CASSTRLAGGPRFF TGTGCCAGCAGTACCCGTCTAGCGGGAGGGCCTAGGTTCTTC
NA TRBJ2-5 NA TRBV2 CASRGGETQYF TGTGCCAGCAGAGGAGGGGAGACCCAGTACTTC
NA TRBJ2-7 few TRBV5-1 CASSLEGKTYEQYF TGCGCCAGCAGCTTAGAGGGCAAAACCTACGAGCAGTACTTC
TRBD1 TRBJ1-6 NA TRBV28 CASNPGTVNSPLHF TGTGCCAGCAACCCAGGGACAGTTAATTCACCCCTCCACTTT
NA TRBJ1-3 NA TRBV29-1 CSVDVQGSGNTIYF TGCAGCGTTGACGTACAGGGCTCTGGAAACACCATATATTTT
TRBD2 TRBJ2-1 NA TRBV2 CSTSGDYNEQFF TGTTCAACTAGCGGGGACTACAATGAGCAGTTCTTC
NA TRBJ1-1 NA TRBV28 CASSLVGALGKNEAFF TGTGCCAGCAGTTTAGTGGGGGCGCTGGGGAAAAATGAAGCTTTCTTT
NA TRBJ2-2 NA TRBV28 CATSTGHRTTGELFF TGTGCCACCAGTACCGGACACCGAACGACCGGGGAGCTGTTTTTT
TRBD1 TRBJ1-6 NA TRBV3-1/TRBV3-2 CASSRRQGNSPLHF TGTGCCAGCAGCCGAAGACAGGGAAATTCACCCCTCCACTTT
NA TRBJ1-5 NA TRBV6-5 CASQGRGGGQPQHF TGTGCCAGCCAAGGGAGAGGTGGCGGTCAGCCCCAGCATTTT
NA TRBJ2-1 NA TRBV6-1 CASSEGMETKEQFF TGTGCCAGCAGTGAAGGGATGGAGACTAAGGAGCAGTTCTTC
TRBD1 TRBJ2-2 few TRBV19 CASSRGQAGTGELFF TGTGCCAGTAGTAGGGGACAGGCGGGCACCGGGGAGCTGTTTTTT
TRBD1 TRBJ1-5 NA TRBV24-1 CATSDLARDRIRSNQPQHF TGTGCCACCAGTGATTTGGCCCGGGACAGGATTCGTAGCAATCAGCCCCAGCATTTT
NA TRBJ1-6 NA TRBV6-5 CASSFTGLNSPLHF TGTGCCAGCAGTTTCACAGGGTTGAATTCACCCCTCCACTTT
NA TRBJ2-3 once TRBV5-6 CASSLPERGTDTQYF TGTGCCAGCAGCTTGCCGGAACGGGGCACAGATACGCAGTATTTT
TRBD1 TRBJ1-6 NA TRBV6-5 CASRHTGGNSPLHF TGTGCCAGCAGGCACACAGGGGGCAATTCACCCCTCCACTTT
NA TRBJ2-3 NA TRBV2 CASSDGGVSTDTQYF TGTGCCAGCAGTGACGGAGGGGTTAGCACAGATACGCAGTATTTT
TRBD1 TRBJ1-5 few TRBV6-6 CASTSGQYSNQPQHF TGTGCCAGCACCTCGGGACAGTATAGCAATCAGCCCCAGCATTTT
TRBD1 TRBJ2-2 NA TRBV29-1 CSARQGVHTGELFF TGCAGCGCGAGACAGGGTGTGCACACCGGGGAGCTGTTTTTT
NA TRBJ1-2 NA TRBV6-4 CASSDSREAGGHYGYTF TGTGCCAGCAGTGACTCGCGGGAGGCCGGGGGGCACTATGGCTACACCTTC
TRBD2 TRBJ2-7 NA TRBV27 CASSHGLASPSYEQYF TGTGCCAGCAGTCACGGACTAGCGAGTCCCTCCTACGAGCAGTACTTC
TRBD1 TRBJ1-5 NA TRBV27 CASSLGTGNSNQPQHF TGTGCCAGCAGTTTAGGGACAGGGAATAGCAATCAGCCCCAGCATTTT